The entry below describes one T cell receptor beta chain. No antigen is known for it. No base quality information exists; no much larger clone differs at one position. Library method: the immunoSEQ multiplex PCR assay. The multiplex PCR relied on a mix of 60 forward primers for TCR Vbeta segments and 13 reverse primers for TCR Jbeta segments. The CDR3 region of rearranged TCR beta genes was amplified from genomic DNA by a multiplex PCR assay. The amplified TCR beta libraries were sequenced on the Illumina HiSeq System as 87-base-pair reads. On the authors' methods: Across the roughly 700 repertoires, a later analysis counted 75 million to 90 million unique TCR beta chains, 9.5 million to 13 million of which were shared by at least two donors. Raw reads were error-corrected and collapsed into unique sequences with a nearest-neighbor algorithm that merged closely related sequences to remove PCR and sequencing errors. CDR3 sequences were aligned to IMGT reference sequences to assign V, D and J gene segments. Each retained sequence needed at least a six-nucleotide match to both a V gene segment and a J gene segment. A rearrangement counted as productive if the CDR3 had no stop codons and remained in frame with V and J, and every other rearrangement counted as non-productive. CDR3 was defined by IMGT convention, running from the second conserved V-encoded cysteine to the conserved J-encoded phenylalanine. In an earlier analysis of more than 550 of the donors, sequences lacking an unambiguous match to a single V gene segment were excluded. An earlier analysis of 450 to 650 of the donors called V segments functional above 56.7% productive rearrangements and segregating when the between-donor standard deviation exceeded 5%. A statistical classification framework was developed to diagnose cytomegalovirus status using the catalog of TCR beta chain sequences. In a later analysis, V and J genes were assigned by comparing TCR nucleotide sequences against IMGT/GENE-DB human TR gene sequences. A later analysis assigned CDR3 sequences and most-parsimonious VDJ recombination scenarios with the TCRdist pipeline. In a later analysis, every TCR beta chain was defined by the combination of its CDR3 amino acid sequence and its V-gene family, and reads without a unique V-gene family were dropped. A later analysis removed roughly 590 highly shared, low-generation-probability nucleotide sequences to deal with suspected cross-contamination and a sequencing artifact. A later analysis calculated a clonal expansion index for each public chain from normalized within-repertoire ranks of inferred template counts. In a later analysis, generation probabilities were computed using a VDJ recombination model fitted to out-of-frame rearrangements, and the results were checked against IGoR. A later analysis scored TCR-TCR, TCR-HLA and TCR-CMV co-occurrence with hypergeometric tests, applying a repertoire-size bias correction to TCR pairs. To estimate false discovery rates, a later analysis permuted the HLA or CMV assignments 20 times. A later analysis grouped co-occurring TCRs with DBSCAN, adding TCRdist sequence similarity when clustering within HLA-allele-positive subsets. For co-occurrence clustering, repertoires with fewer than 30,000 or more than 120,000 public chains were excluded, along with roughly 5 repertoires with anomalous nucleotide sharing. The immuneACCESS repertoire file appears here via TCRdb, limited to in-frame rearrangements. These files lack a portion of the clones; in checked studies, under half of the deficit traces to unresolved V genes, and the cause of the others is not known. Clone size and the V and J calls come from that table; the DNA yielded D and trimming. Counted in this sample were approximately 79,000 clones; around 81% of them appeared once. The ten largest clones capture about 5.5% of the sample.

The source of the sample is a study of cytomegalovirus exposure and HLA in healthy donors (dated by TCRdb to about 2017). Some background on the complete study: According to an earlier analysis of several hundred of the donors, about 179 million T cells yielded 95 million to 140 million unique TCR beta sequences and 276 Gb of sequence data. An early release that covered more than 550 HLA-typed donors contained approximately 300 gigabases of sequencing data and around 80 million unique TCR sequences. Among the roughly 400 genotyped donors, 81% belonged to the genetic ancestry cluster associated with self-reported Caucasian donors. The study aimed to test whether signatures of past pathogen exposure could be identified by cataloging public T cell receptors. The study profiled the T cell repertoires of about 720 subjects by immunosequencing and related them to cytomegalovirus serostatus. A separate validation cohort of 100 to 150 different subjects was used in addition to the roughly 670-subject first cohort. To predict cytomegalovirus infection status, the study brought together high-throughput TCR immunosequencing, statistical association of individual TCRs with disease status, and machine learning. A later analysis re-examined previously published TCR beta repertoires from roughly 650 donors and added high-resolution HLA genotyping to investigate patterns of TCR occurrence. Rather than drawing on any new phenotypic data, the later analysis identified candidate immune exposures from TCR beta sequences and the way those sequences occurred across donors. In an earlier analysis of 550 to 700 of the donors, high-throughput TCR beta sequencing was used to judge whether each TCR beta V gene segment behaved as functional or pseudogenic. Donor age, sex, ethnicity and CMV serostatus were collected together with the repertoire data. A later genetic analysis used genome-wide SNP genotypes for about 55% of the 666 donors, treating that subset as a discovery cohort. Every repertoire in the discovery cohort had been generated on one and the same sequencing platform. HLA typing included class I and class II loci at four-digit resolution. The number of donors typed differed by locus, with about 629-640 for A, B, C, DRB1 and DQB1, over 500 for DQA1, 606 for DPA1, and over 400 for DPB1. Because of strong linkage in the cohort, roughly five DR-DQ haplotypes were treated as single units for association and clustering. On average, roughly 250,000 unique TCR beta nucleotide sequences were sequenced per donor among roughly 430 genotyped donors of the cohort, with roughly 20% of those sequences being non-productive. On the study overall, not on this receptor specifically: V-gene and J-gene trimming of TCR beta chains was associated with a missense DCLRE1C variant in a later genetic analysis, and the association was replicated in an independent cohort. Sequencing depth was assumed to be roughly uniform across donors in the presence/absence analyses, though that assumption may not hold. While some public TCRs were present in many individuals, most TCR sequences turned up only very rarely across donors. At a false discovery rate of 0.05, a later analysis linked 15,000 to 20,000 TCR beta sequences to specific HLA alleles. The cohort was sequenced for TCR beta chains only, and without alpha or paired-chain data the features that could be detected were limited. A group of highly shared sequence variants was considered likely to be a technical artifact of the sequencing pipeline. In an earlier analysis of roughly 560 of the donors, most TCR beta V segments were observed in productive rearrangements about 90% or about 30% of the time, broadly matching IMGT annotations. A further reported finding was that TCR beta sequences accurately predicted the HLA-A and HLA-B alleles for most subjects in the first cohort. In vitro tests confirmed that a few of the cytomegalovirus-associated TCR beta chains recognize cytomegalovirus antigens. Immune exposure information for the cohort was limited to CMV serostatus. The 87-base-pair reads could not distinguish some IMGT-functional V segments, including TRBV6-2 and TRBV6-3, so those segments were excluded. Approximately 18 rarely observed V segments, including chromosome 9 orphons, were excluded from the earlier analysis of about 500 of the donors because counts were too low. When HLA alleles, especially DR and DQ, strongly co-occurred, TCR associations were difficult to assign to individual alleles. In both the original and validation cohorts, the classifier was reported to diagnose cytomegalovirus status with high specificity and sensitivity. The study listed 164 TCR beta chains as associated with cytomegalovirus. A later genetic analysis reported fewer N-insertions in productive TCRs among donors in an Asian-associated ancestry cluster than the roughly 700-donor mean. In a later analysis, several top co-occurrence clusters were reported to appear linked to parvovirus B19, influenza, CMV and Epstein-Barr virus. The authors suggested that the approach could potentially be extended to other disease states and immunological phenotypes. Most CMV-associated TCR beta chains appeared to be HLA-restricted in a later analysis, and the HLA associations seemed to be driven largely by CMV exposure. In a later analysis, TCR association rates were found to vary across HLA loci, with the most associated TCRs seen for DRB1 alleles and the fewest for HLA-C alleles. A later analysis found that HLA-associated TCR beta chains were more clonally expanded and had lower generation probabilities than equally common non-associated chains. Linkage disequilibrium might explain the correlated functional status among segregating V segments, but an unknown experimental factor could not be ruled out. Because some donors lacked HLA typing at each locus, the association tests relied only on the typed subset.

Measured from the cysteine to the phenylalanine, the CDR3 is 15 residues long. This entry keeps only the CDR3 DNA: 45 bases, framed from base 1. The germline V end is reduced by 2 bases and the J end by 7 bases; junction bases left unmatched: 4. In the germline V gene (reference sequence), CDR1 corresponds to MNHEY and CDR2 to SMNVEV. The cohort was made up of about 670 healthy bone marrow donors. Cohort members were all nominally healthy when sampled, although unrecorded immune exposures were likely present. The donor tested CMV seropositive, placing the donor among the 289 seropositive members of the cohort. Each donor provided a peripheral blood sample, and peripheral blood mononuclear cells were used for TCR beta sequencing. The Qiagen DNeasy Blood Extraction Kit was used to extract genomic DNA from the blood cell samples.

The chain is encoded by TRBV27 joined to TRBJ2-2; 10 junctional bases match TRBD1. This sequence was found in a male donor in good health and CMV-seropositive. Sequenced material: PBMCs. CDR3 sequence: CASSLGGQGLGELFF. The bases are TGTGCCAGCAGTTTAGGGGGACAGGGGCTCGGGGAGCTGTTTTTT.